One T cell receptor beta chain is described in this entry. The repertoire was sequenced with immunoSEQ multiplex PCR; TCRdb's copy has only in-frame clones and lacks some. The data contain about 330,000 clones, approximately 87% of them singletons. Participants, roughly 18 to 89 years old, spanned under 25 US areas. Which cohort a participant joined came from the clinical history participants gave. These data belong to a study of blood T cell repertoires in COVID-19. Study details: Sources were T cells, B-cell-depleted T cells, or PBMCs; the material itself was cDNA or gDNA.

Trimming left V 7 bases short and J 2 bases short, with 20 bases between. CDR1 is MDHEN and CDR2 is SYDVKM in the germline V gene. There are 16 residues in the CDR3. The sequence derives from a woman between 25 and 40 years old who had recovered from COVID-19. Sequences were obtained from PBMCs or T cells enriched from blood (not recorded which). The V and J genes are TRBV28 and TRBJ1-2, with D possibly matching TRBD1 (6 bases). For the CDR3, the DNA is TGTGCCAGCAATCTGCGTATGGGGGCAGCGAACTATGGCTACACCTTC. As protein: CASNLRMGAANYGYTF.